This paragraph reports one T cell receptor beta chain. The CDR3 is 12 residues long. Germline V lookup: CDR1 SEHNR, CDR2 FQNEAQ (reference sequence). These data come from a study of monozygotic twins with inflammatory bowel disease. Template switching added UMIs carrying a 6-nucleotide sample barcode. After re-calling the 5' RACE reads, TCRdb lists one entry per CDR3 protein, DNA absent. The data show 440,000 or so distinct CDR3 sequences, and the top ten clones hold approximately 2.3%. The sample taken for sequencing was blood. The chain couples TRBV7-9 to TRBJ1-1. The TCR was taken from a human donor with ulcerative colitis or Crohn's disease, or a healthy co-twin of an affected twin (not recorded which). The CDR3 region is CASSLVDDEAFF.